This entry is about one TCR beta chain. As yet, its antigen is unknown. Clones were read by immunoSEQ multiplex PCR, and TCRdb kept only the in-frame ones, dropping some. Here the sample spans some 650,000 clones, more than 95% being singletons. These data are taken from a study of shared clonotypes between healthy human individuals. Study background: The composition of the donors was two women and a few men aged 18 to 49.

Germline assignment: CDR1 WNHNN and CDR2 SYGVQD (reference sequence). The CDR3 has 14 residues. V dropped 4 bases and J dropped 4; count of bases not matched to a gene: 3. Notes on the study in general: The represented genetic and exposure-history diversity was limited by the small number of donors.

The chain uses TRBV10-1 and TRBJ2-7; 11 nucleotides line up with TRBD1. This receptor was identified in a woman aged 25 to 39 in good health. Sequenced material: naive CD4+ T cells sorted from blood. The subset: CD45RA+ positively selected. CDR3 in DNA: TGCGCCAGCAGTGCCGGACAGGGGGCTTACGAGCAGTACTTC. Protein: CASSAGQGAYEQYF.